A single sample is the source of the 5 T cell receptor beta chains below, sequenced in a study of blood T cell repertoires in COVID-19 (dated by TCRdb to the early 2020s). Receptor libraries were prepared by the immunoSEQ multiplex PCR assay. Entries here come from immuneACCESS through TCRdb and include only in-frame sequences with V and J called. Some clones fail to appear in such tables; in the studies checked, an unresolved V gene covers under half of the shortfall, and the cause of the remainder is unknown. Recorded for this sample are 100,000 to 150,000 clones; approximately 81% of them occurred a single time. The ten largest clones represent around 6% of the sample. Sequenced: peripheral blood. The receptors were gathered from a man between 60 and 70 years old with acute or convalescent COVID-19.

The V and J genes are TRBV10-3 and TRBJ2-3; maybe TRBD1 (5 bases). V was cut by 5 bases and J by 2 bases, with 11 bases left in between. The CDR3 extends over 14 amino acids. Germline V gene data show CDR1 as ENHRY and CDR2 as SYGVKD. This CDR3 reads CAISTGQTTDTQYF. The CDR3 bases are TGTGCCATCAGTACAGGACAAACCACAGATACGCAGTATTTT.

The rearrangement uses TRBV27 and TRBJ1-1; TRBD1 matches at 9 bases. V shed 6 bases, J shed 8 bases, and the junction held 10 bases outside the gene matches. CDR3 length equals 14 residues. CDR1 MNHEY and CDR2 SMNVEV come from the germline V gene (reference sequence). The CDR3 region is CASRGYGTGKEAFF. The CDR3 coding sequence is TGTGCCAGCAGGGGATACGGGACAGGGAAGGAAGCTTTCTTT.

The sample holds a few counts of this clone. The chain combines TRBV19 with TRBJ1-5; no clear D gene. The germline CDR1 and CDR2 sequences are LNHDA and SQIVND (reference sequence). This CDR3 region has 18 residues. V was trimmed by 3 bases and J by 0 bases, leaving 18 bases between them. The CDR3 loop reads CASSIAIGQTYSNQPQHF. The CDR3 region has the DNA TGTGCCAGTAGTATTGCTATTGGGCAGACCTATAGCAATCAGCCCCAGCATTTT.

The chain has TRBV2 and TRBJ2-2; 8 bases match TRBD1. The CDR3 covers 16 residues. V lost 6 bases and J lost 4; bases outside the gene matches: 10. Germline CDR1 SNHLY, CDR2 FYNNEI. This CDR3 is CASRQGALRGTGELFF. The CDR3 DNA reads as TGTGCCAGCAGGCAGGGGGCGCTACGGGGCACCGGGGAGCTGTTTTTT.

CDR3 region: CASSAGGLARSEQFF. The CDR3 nucleotides read TGTGCCAGCAGTGCCGGCGGACTAGCGAGGTCTGAGCAGTTCTTC. J is TRBJ2-1 and V is TRBV6-4; TRBD2 aligns across 9 bases. V shed 4 bases, J shed 9 bases, and the junction held 10 bases outside the gene matches. The CDR3 loop spans 15 amino acids. CDR1 is MRHNA and CDR2 is SNTAGT in the germline V gene.